The rows below give T cell receptor beta chains drawn from one sample of a study of T cells after yellow fever vaccination. Each CDR3 protein is one row after TCRdb ran MiXCR on the 5' RACE reads. The sample includes approximately 340,000 distinct CDR3 sequences, 8.7% seen only once; the top ten take over 15%. The specimen was PBMCs, collected on the day of the first yellow fever vaccination. The receptors shown here come from a man between 18 and 35 years old who received the YFV17D yellow fever vaccine. Each CDR3 is given with its conserved first and last residue. D genes are given only for firm matches. The size field is filled for only some rows; it gives once, few, many or a size class.

TRBJ2-7 NA NA TRBV5-1 TGCGCCAGCAGCGTGGGGACAACCTACGAGCAGTACTTC CASSVGTTYEQYF
TRBJ2-1 TRBD1 many TRBV5-6 TGTGCCAGCAGCCTAAGCGGGACAGGGGGCGCAAAGGTGAATGAGCAGTTCTTC CASSLSGTGGAKVNEQFF
TRBJ1-4 TRBD1 NA TRBV4-1 TGCGCCAGCAGCCAAGATCAATGGAGGGGGCGACGGAATGAAAAACTGTTTTTT CASSQDQWRGRRNEKLFF
TRBJ2-1 TRBD2 NA TRBV4-1 TGCGCCAGCAGCCAAGATATCCTAGCGGTATACAATGAGCAGTTCTTC CASSQDILAVYNEQFF
TRBJ2-2 NA many TRBV28 TGTGCCAGCAGAAGGACCTTAACCGGGGAGCTGTTTTTT CASRRTLTGELFF
TRBJ2-3 TRBD2 NA TRBV6-2/TRBV6-3 TGTGCCAGCAGTGGGGGGGTCCGGCGGACGCAGTATTTT CASSGGVRRTQYF
TRBJ2-5 NA NA TRBV11-1 TGTGCCAGCAGCTTAAGGGGGGGGGGCCCTCTCAAACAAGAGACCCTGTACTTC CASSLRGGGPLKQETLYF
TRBJ2-5 NA NA TRBV5-1 TGCGCCAGCAGCTTGGATAACCTAAACCAAGAGACCCAGTACTTC CASSLDNLNQETQYF
TRBJ2-2 NA NA TRBV19 TGTGCCAGTAGTATATCGGGGACCACGAACACCGGGGAGCTGTTTTTT CASSISGTTNTGELFF
TRBJ2-7 NA NA TRBV2 TGTGCCGGCTCTACCGCCTACGAGCAGTACTTC CAGSTAYEQYF
TRBJ1-1 NA many TRBV2 TGTGCCAGCAGTCTATCCACGGAGGGCACTGAAGCTTTCTTT CASSLSTEGTEAFF
TRBJ1-3 NA few TRBV18 TGTGCCAGCTCACCCGACAGGAGCTCTGGAAACACCATATATTTT CASSPDRSSGNTIYF
TRBJ1-3 NA NA TRBV6-1 TGTGCCAGCAGTGCGACAGGCCCCAGCTCTGGAAACACCATATATTTT CASSATGPSSGNTIYF
TRBJ2-7 TRBD2 NA TRBV11-2 TGTGCCAGCAGCTTCCTCTCCCGACTAGCGGGGGGTTCCTACGAGCAGTACTTC CASSFLSRLAGGSYEQYF
TRBJ1-1 NA few TRBV7-2 TGTGCCAGCAGCTTATTCTCTGAAGCTTTCTTT CASSLFSEAFF
TRBJ2-5 NA few TRBV7-7 TGTGCTAGCAGCCGCAACTATCAGGGGCGGGAGACCCAGTACTTC CASSRNYQGRETQYF
TRBJ2-5 NA NA TRBV6-2/TRBV6-3 TGTGCCAGCAGCCACCGGGGACTCTATCAAGAGACCCAGTACTTC CASSHRGLYQETQYF
TRBJ1-1 NA NA TRBV20-1 TGCAGTGCTCCATGGATGCTCACTGAAGCTTTCTTT CSAPWMLTEAFF
TRBJ2-7 NA NA TRBV4-3 TGCGCCAGCAGCCAAGATCAGGCCACCTCCTACGAGCAGTACTTC CASSQDQATSYEQYF
TRBJ2-1 TRBD2 few TRBV2 TGTGCCAGCAGGGGCCGGGACTATCGCTCCTACAATGAGCAGTTCTTC CASRGRDYRSYNEQFF
TRBJ1-2 NA few TRBV3-1 TGTGCCAGCAGCCAAGGGACGACCCATGGCTACACCTTC CASSQGTTHGYTF
TRBJ2-3 TRBD1 many TRBV2 TGTGCCAGCAGGGGGGACAGGGGATCCGGGGATACGCAGTATTTT CASRGDRGSGDTQYF
TRBJ1-1 TRBD1 NA TRBV19 TGTGCCACCTCACAGGGGGCTAGCACTGAAGCTTTCTTT CATSQGASTEAFF
TRBJ2-1 NA NA TRBV12-3/TRBV12-4 TGTGCCAGCAGCCAACCCCGGGCGGGGGCAGCTGAGCAGTTCTTC CASSQPRAGAAEQFF
TRBJ2-5 NA NA TRBV24-1 TGTGCCACCAGTGATGCTCGACAGGGAGGGGAAGAGACCCAGTACTTC CATSDARQGGEETQYF
TRBJ1-1 NA few TRBV28 TGTGCCAGCAGTTTACTCGGGCGGCCGGTTGACACTGAAGCTTTCTTT CASSLLGRPVDTEAFF
TRBJ1-1 NA NA TRBV7-2 TGTGCCAGCAGCCCCACCCGACAGACGAACACTGAAGCTTTCTTT CASSPTRQTNTEAFF
TRBJ2-7 NA few TRBV5-1 TGCGCCAGCAGCTTGGAGGTGGGATCTAACTACGAGCAGTACTTC CASSLEVGSNYEQYF
TRBJ2-1 NA NA TRBV4-3 TGCGCCAGCAGCCTCCATGACTACAATGAGCAGTTCTTC CASSLHDYNEQFF
TRBJ2-5 TRBD2 many TRBV7-2 TGTGCCAGCACTTTAGAGGCTAGCGGGGGGGCAAAGACCCAGTACTTC CASTLEASGGAKTQYF
TRBJ2-2 NA NA TRBV7-2 TGTGCCAGCAGCTTCCTTTATTCACCGAACACCGGGGAGCTGTTTTTT CASSFLYSPNTGELFF
TRBJ2-3 NA NA TRBV5-1 TGCGCCAGCAGCTTGGGCCGGATGGGGCCCACAGATACGCAGTATTTT CASSLGRMGPTDTQYF
TRBJ2-5 TRBD2 NA TRBV4-1 TGCGCCAGCAGCCAAGGAGGGACTAGCGGTTTGTACCAAGAGACCCAGTACTTC CASSQGGTSGLYQETQYF
TRBJ2-5 TRBD1 few TRBV7-8 TGTGCCAGCAGCCCGACTTTGGACAGGCCCAAGGGAGAGACCCAGTACTTC CASSPTLDRPKGETQYF
TRBJ2-5 NA few TRBV2 TGTGCCAGCAGTGAAATAAGCCTTGACCAAGAGACCCAGTACTTC CASSEISLDQETQYF
TRBJ2-2 NA many TRBV5-5 TGTGCCAGCAGCTTGGAAACCGGGGAGCTGTTTTTT CASSLETGELFF
TRBJ2-5 TRBD1 NA TRBV5-1 TGCGCCAGCAGCCCCCACAGGGGGGATCAAGAGACCCAGTACTTC CASSPHRGDQETQYF
TRBJ2-3 TRBD1 NA TRBV9 TGTGCCAGCAGCCCTGGGGACAGGGGAACAGATACGCAGTATTTT CASSPGDRGTDTQYF
TRBJ2-4 NA few TRBV4-1 TGCGCCAGCAGCGAAGAAGCGAGAGGGGGTTATAACATTCAGTACTTC CASSEEARGGYNIQYF
TRBJ2-5 NA NA TRBV7-6 TGTGCCAGCAGCTCACAACCGGGGACCCAGTACTTC CASSSQPGTQYF
TRBJ2-1 NA few TRBV6-2/TRBV6-3 TGTGCCAGCAGCAACAGGAGCAATGAGCAGTTCTTC CASSNRSNEQFF
TRBJ2-4 NA NA TRBV20-1 TGCAGTGCTAGAGGAGCCGGGCGTCAGTACTTC CSARGAGRQYF
TRBJ1-1 NA many TRBV7-2 TGTGCCAGCAGCTTCTTACAGGGAGGCACTGAAGCTTTCTTT CASSFLQGGTEAFF
TRBJ2-1 NA few TRBV28 TGTGCCAGCAGGAGCTATAGCGTCCATGAGCAGTTCTTC CASRSYSVHEQFF
TRBJ2-3 NA many TRBV12-3/TRBV12-4 TGTGCCAGCACCATGTCCGGCACAGATACGCAGTATTTT CASTMSGTDTQYF
TRBJ1-3 NA many TRBV4-1 TGCGCCAGCAGCCAAGAACCAGACTCTGGAAACACCATATATTTT CASSQEPDSGNTIYF
TRBJ2-1 TRBD2 many TRBV6-1 TGTGCCAGCTCGATATCGGGGGGGGCTCACAATGAGCAGTTCTTC CASSISGGAHNEQFF
TRBJ1-5 NA NA TRBV20-1 TGCAGTGCTAGAGAAGGACCCGGGGCCCAGCATTTT CSAREGPGAQHF
TRBJ1-2 NA NA TRBV6-1 TGTGCCAGCAGTCGCTCCGGGCCCCGATTAGCTAACTATGGCTACACCTTC CASSRSGPRLANYGYTF
TRBJ2-2 TRBD1 NA TRBV11-2 TGTGCCAGCAGCCGGACAGGGAAGATGGCCGGGGAGCTGTTTTTT CASSRTGKMAGELFF